The text below deals with one TCR beta chain. Its antigen is as yet unknown. Every one of the patients relapsed after autologous stem cell transplantation (brentuximab vedotin exposure was variable). Classifying best responses yielded complete response, partial response or progressive disease. Data came from immunoSEQ multiplex PCR; TCRdb stores just in-frame clones and leaves some out. The repertoire holds 20,000 to 30,000 clones, approximately 70% seen once, with approximately 3.4% in the top ten. These data are taken from a study of PD-1 blockade in classical Hodgkin lymphoma. Findings of the study overall: CD4+ TCR diversity, unlike CD8+, rose significantly by C4D1. Repertoires differed for reasons still undefined, possibly disease activity or prior therapy.

The ends were cut back, 3 bases at V and 4 bases at J, with 12 bases in the middle. The CDR3 consists of 14 residues. Germline lookup yields CDR1 ENHRY and CDR2 SYGVKD. This chain joins TRBV10-3 and TRBJ1-2; D unclear. The TCR sequence derives from a human donor with classical Hodgkin lymphoma. Sequences were derived from peripheral blood mononuclear cells (PBMCs), sampled at baseline. DNA of the CDR3: TGTGCCATCAGTGATTCGACACTATCCTATGGCTACACCTTC. This encodes CAISDSTLSYGYTF.